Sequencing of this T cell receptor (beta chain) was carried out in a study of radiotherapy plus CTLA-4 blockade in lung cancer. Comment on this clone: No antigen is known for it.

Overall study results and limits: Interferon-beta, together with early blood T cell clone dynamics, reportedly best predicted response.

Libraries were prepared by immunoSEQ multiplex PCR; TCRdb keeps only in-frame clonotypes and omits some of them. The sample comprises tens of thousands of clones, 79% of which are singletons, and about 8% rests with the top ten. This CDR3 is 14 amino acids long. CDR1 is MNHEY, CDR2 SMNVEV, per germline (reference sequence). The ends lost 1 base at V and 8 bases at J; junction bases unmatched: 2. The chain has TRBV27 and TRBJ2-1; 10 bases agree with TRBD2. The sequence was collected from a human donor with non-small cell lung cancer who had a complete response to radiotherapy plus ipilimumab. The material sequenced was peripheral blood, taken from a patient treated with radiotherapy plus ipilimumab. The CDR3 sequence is CASSLLAGGYEQFF. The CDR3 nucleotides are TGTGCCAGCAGTTTATTAGCGGGGGGCTATGAGCAGTTCTTC.